One and the same sample provided the 25 T cell receptor beta chains below, sequenced in a study of blood T cells in healthy people across ages. Together with a sample-barcoded 5' primer, a J-beta primer mix was included in a second PCR lasting about 6 to 11 cycles. TCRdb fed the 5' RACE reads into MiXCR, producing one record per CDR3 protein. The sample lists about 970,000 distinct CDR3 sequences; about 51% were seen once. The sequenced sample was blood. The receptors stem from a woman between 55 and 75 years old in good health.

DNA of the CDR3: TGTGCCAGCAGTTTACATTCGCGGGAGGAAGAGACCCAGTACTTC. Its translation: CASSLHSREEETQYF. The rearrangement links TRBV27 to TRBJ2-5, with 8 nucleotides matching TRBD2. V shed 2 bases and J 3 bases; nucleotides not matched to a gene: 5. CDR1 is MNHEY, CDR2 SMNVEV, per germline (reference sequence). The CDR3 loop spans 15 amino acids.

This clonotype was seen ten or more times. This chain links TRBV29-1 with TRBJ2-5; TRBD2 aligns across 8 bases. V gave up 6 bases and J gave up 0 bases; unmatched junction bases: 9. The germline V gene encodes CDR1 SQVTM and CDR2 ANQGSEA. The CDR3 spans 15 residues. The CDR3: CSVGGSGIYQETQYF. In DNA form, the CDR3 reads TGCAGCGTCGGGGGTAGCGGGATATACCAAGAGACCCAGTACTTC. Looking up the rest from reference TRBV29-1 and TRBJ2-5 gives the full variable domain: SAVISQKPSRDICQRGTSLTIQCQVDSQVTMMFWYRQQPGQSLTLIATANQGSEATYESGFVIDKFPISRPNLTFSTLTVSNMSPEDSSIYLCSVGGSGIYQETQYFGPGTRLLVL.

The CDR3: CASSLDGSRQPQHF. The CDR3 DNA follows: TGTGCCAGCAGCTTAGATGGCTCGCGCCAGCCCCAGCATTTT. V and J are TRBV11-2 and TRBJ1-5, with D hard to call. V shed 0 bases and J shed 7 bases, with 10 bases lying between them. The germline CDR1 and CDR2 sequences are SGHAT and FQNNGV. The CDR3 has 14 residues.

There are many counts of this clonotype. The rearrangement joins TRBV7-9 to TRBJ2-7, with no clear D. The CDR3 totals 12 residues. Germline assignment: CDR1 SEHNR and CDR2 FQNEAQ (reference sequence). Trimming left V 2 bases short and J 6 bases short, with 8 bases between. Written as DNA, the CDR3 is TGTGCCAGCAGCTTATTGGGCGGCGAGCAGTACTTC. Translating gives CASSLLGGEQYF. The full variable domain, completed using reference TRBV7-9 and TRBJ2-7, is DTGVSQNPRHKITKRGQNVTFRCDPISEHNRLYWYRQTLGQGPEFLTYFQNEAQLEKSRLLSDRFSAERPKGSFSTLEIQRTEQGDSAMYLCASSLLGGEQYFGPGTRLTVT.

For the CDR3, the DNA is TGCAGCGTGGTTAGGAAGACCTACAATGAGCAGTTCTTC. Translation gives CSVVRKTYNEQFF. V and J are TRBV29-1 and TRBJ2-1; D is undetermined. The length of the CDR3 is 13 residues. Germline CDR1 SQVTM, CDR2 ANQGSEA. V gave up 6 bases and J gave up 2 bases, with 11 bases separating them.

Comment on this clonotype: At one of its ends the junction is not consistent with the germline gene, which may arise from a read error. The chain employs TRBV9 and TRBJ2-7; perhaps TRBD1 as D (6 bases). From germline, CDR1 is SGDLS and CDR2 YYNGEE. CDR3 length: 14 amino acids. The CDR3 DNA reads as TGTGCCGGCAGCGTAGAGGACAGCACCTACGAGCAGTACTTC. This translates into CAGSVEDSTYEQYF.

This clonotype was seen a few times. V is TRBV27 and J is TRBJ2-3; D ambiguous. The germline V and J ends were trimmed by 2 bases and 0 bases, with 9 bases remaining between them. Looked up from germline, CDR1 is MNHEY and CDR2 is SMNVEV (reference sequence). This CDR3 is 15 amino acids long. CDR3 in amino acids: CASSLTADSTDTQYF. In DNA form, the CDR3 reads TGTGCCAGCAGTTTAACGGCTGATAGCACAGATACGCAGTATTTT.

The rearrangement joins TRBV6-2 or TRBV6-3 to TRBJ2-1; 9 nucleotides agree with TRBD2. The germline CDR1 and CDR2 sequences are MNHEY and SVGEGT. CDR3 size: 18 residues. Losses at the gene ends were 6 bases for V and 0 bases for J; bases not matched to a gene: 12. The CDR3 is CASSPDIAGAGSYNEQFF. The CDR3 region has the DNA TGTGCCAGCAGCCCTGATATAGCGGGAGCTGGCTCCTACAATGAGCAGTTCTTC.

The table lists this clonotype with a few counts. The chain uses TRBV20-1 and TRBJ2-1; no firm D call. From germline, CDR1 is DFQATT and CDR2 SNEGSKA (reference sequence). V lost 3 bases and J 6 bases, leaving 6 bases between the germline ends. There are 11 residues in the CDR3. CDR3 in DNA: TGCAGTGCTAGCTTCTTCAATGAGCAGTTCTTC. It yields the protein CSASFFNEQFF.

In regard to this clonotype: Compared with germline, one end of the junction differs, possibly owing to a read error. CDR3 loop: CASSEALGGLETQCF. CDR3 DNA sequence: TGTGCCAGCAGTGAAGCTTTAGGGGGGTTAGAGACCCAGTGCTTC. The chain employs TRBV2 and TRBJ2-5; perhaps D is TRBD1 or TRBD2 (6 bases each). The CDR3 runs 15 residues. Germline V CDR1 and CDR2: SNHLY, FYNNEI.

The chain links TRBV28 to TRBJ2-5; 8 bases fit TRBD2. The trim removed 7 bases at V and 3 bases at J, leaving 4 bases unmatched. This CDR3 is 13 amino acids long. The germline V gene has CDR1 MDHEN and CDR2 SYDVKM. CDR3 coding DNA: TGTGCCAGCAAACTAGCGGTTGAAGAGACCCAGTACTTC. This translates into CASKLAVEETQYF.

The CDR3 loop is CAISDIAGTVVSYEQYF. The CDR3 DNA sequence: TGTGCCATCAGTGACATAGCCGGGACAGTCGTATCCTACGAGCAGTACTTC. This chain joins TRBV10-3 and TRBJ2-7, with 7 bases matching TRBD1. The germline CDR1 and CDR2 sequences are ENHRY and SYGVKD. The CDR3 runs to 17 residues. The J segment lost 1 base and the V segment lost 3 bases, leaving 12 bases of the junction unmatched.

The chain has TRBV10-3 and TRBJ2-7; maybe TRBD1 (6 bases). Trimming pared 4 bases from V and 7 bases from J, leaving 20 bases between. The CDR3 runs to 15 residues. The germline gives CDR1 ENHRY, CDR2 SYGVKD. In DNA, the CDR3 is TGTGCCATCAGTGGGTTCCCCGGGACATCGGGGGAGCAGTACTTC. Its translation is CAISGFPGTSGEQYF.

The chain employs TRBV5-1 and TRBJ2-3; D not certain. The CDR3 is 14 amino acids. Trimming removed 2 bases from V and 2 bases from J, with 9 bases in between. Germline V gene lookup returns CDR1 SGHRS and CDR2 YFSETQ. The DNA for the CDR3 is TGCGCCAGCAGCTTAAACAGAGACACAGATACGCAGTATTTT. Its protein product is CASSLNRDTDTQYF.

The V and J genes are TRBV12-3 or TRBV12-4 and TRBJ1-3; D not certain. The CDR3 sequence is 16 residues long. Trimming pared 6 bases from V and 1 base from J, leaving 16 bases between. The CDR3 DNA reads as TGTGCCAGCAGACCGGGCCGGGAATGGTCTGGAAACACCATATATTTT. Translating it yields CASRPGREWSGNTIYF.

The chain has TRBV6-5 and TRBJ1-2; 7 nucleotides agree with TRBD1. The CDR3 is 13 amino acids. CDR1 is MNHEY, CDR2 SVGAGI, per germline. J gave up 5 bases and V 2 bases, and 2 bases lay outside the gene matches. CDR3 region: CASSYEGAYGYTF. DNA for the CDR3: TGTGCCAGCAGTTACGAGGGGGCTTATGGCTACACCTTC.

The CDR3 spells CSVVQANTGELFF. Written as DNA, the CDR3 is TGCAGCGTTGTTCAGGCGAACACCGGGGAGCTGTTTTTT. The V call is TRBV29-1, the J call TRBJ2-2; D not resolved. Germline V gene data show CDR1 as SQVTM and CDR2 as ANQGSEA. There are 13 residues in the CDR3. Deletions cut 4 bases from V and 0 bases from J, with 6 bases between.

The chain combines TRBV19 with TRBJ2-1; 7 bases agree with TRBD2. Germline CDR1 LNHDA, CDR2 SQIVND (reference sequence). J lost 8 bases, V lost 2 bases, and 12 bases had no gene match. This CDR3 has 16 amino acids. As DNA, the CDR3 is TGTGCCAGTAGTATACGAGGGAGGGCCCAATATGATGAGCAGTTCTTC. This codes for CASSIRGRAQYDEQFF.

This sequence joins TRBV7-2 and TRBJ2-5; D gene uncertain. Between the trimmed V and J ends, which lost 5 bases and 5 bases, there was a span of 12 bases. Germline CDR1 SGHTA, CDR2 FQGNSA. There are 13 residues in the CDR3. CDR3 amino acids: CASSVIWGETQYF. Here the CDR3 DNA reads TGTGCCAGCAGCGTAATCTGGGGTGAGACCCAGTACTTC.

The chain couples TRBV7-2 to TRBJ2-5; 12 bases match TRBD2. CDR1 and CDR2 (germline): SGHTA, FQGNSA. J was trimmed by 2 bases and V by 5 bases; bases with no gene match: 6. The CDR3 consists of 16 residues. In DNA, the CDR3 is TGTGCCAGCAGCCTCTGGACTAGCGGGACACAAGAGACCCAGTACTTC. The encoded protein is CASSLWTSGTQETQYF.

The chain employs TRBV10-3 and TRBJ2-1; 7 bases match TRBD2. Per the germline V gene, CDR1 is ENHRY and CDR2 is SYGVKD. V trimming: 2 bases; J trimming: 3 bases; junction bases outside the gene matches: 4. The CDR3 is 15 amino acids. Written as DNA, the CDR3 is TGTGCCATCAGTGAGAGCGGGACCAGCTACAATGAGCAGTTCTTC. This codes for CAISESGTSYNEQFF.

V and J are TRBV20-1 and TRBJ2-7, with D unresolved. Trimming took 6 bases from V and 2 from J, leaving 14 bases between them. Germline V lookup: CDR1 DFQATT, CDR2 SNEGSKA (reference sequence). The CDR3 runs to 13 residues. CDR3 residues: CSAQPGTPYEQYF. Written as DNA, the CDR3 is TGCAGTGCGCAGCCGGGTACCCCCTACGAGCAGTACTTC.

V and J are TRBV29-1 and TRBJ1-1; D unclear. Trimming removed 3 bases from V and 4 bases from J, with 12 bases in between. Germline CDR1 reads SQVTM; CDR2 reads ANQGSEA. The CDR3 has 13 residues. This chain's CDR3 is CSVEAGPGTEAFF. CDR3 coding DNA: TGCAGCGTTGAGGCCGGGCCGGGCACTGAAGCTTTCTTT.

This rearrangement joins TRBV7-2 to TRBJ2-1, with D unresolved. Germline V CDR1 and CDR2: SGHTA, FQGNSA. This CDR3 contains 12 residues. V was cut by 5 bases and J by 9 bases, with 11 bases left in between. This CDR3 is CASSPSVAEQFF. DNA of the CDR3: TGTGCCAGCAGCCCCTCGGTGGCTGAGCAGTTCTTC.

In this sample, this clonotype turned up many times. V and J are TRBV12-3 or TRBV12-4 and TRBJ2-7; 9 nucleotides match TRBD2. Trimming removed 6 bases from V and 3 bases from J; junction bases left unmatched: 12. The CDR3 is 16 amino acids. The CDR3 is CASSPTGLAGLYEQYF. For the CDR3, the DNA is TGTGCCAGCAGCCCCACGGGGCTAGCGGGACTCTACGAGCAGTACTTC.